The rows below give T cell receptor beta chains drawn from one sample of a study of cytomegalovirus exposure and HLA in healthy donors. Measured with immunoSEQ multiplex PCR; TCRdb has only the in-frame clones, and not every one. The data contain about 150,000 clones, about 88% of them singletons. Material: PBMCs. The receptors were gathered from a woman aged 18-29 years in good health and CMV-seropositive. The CDR3 runs from the conserved cysteine through the conserved F or W. D genes are given only for firm matches. Rows may omit the clone size; those that give it use once, few, many or a size class.

.	TRBV13	TRBJ1-5	15	.	TGTGCCAGCAGCTTAGGGGCCTCTAGCAATCAGCCCCAGCATTTT	CASSLGASSNQPQHF
.	TRBV6-5	TRBJ2-1	15	.	TGTGCCAGCAGTCCTGACAGGAGCTCCTACAATGAGCAGTTCTTC	CASSPDRSSYNEQFF
.	TRBV28	TRBJ2-1	16	.	TGTGCCAGCAGTTTATGGGACAGTAGGGGTTACGATGAGCAGTTCTTC	CASSLWDSRGYDEQFF
TRBD2	TRBV9	TRBJ2-5	14	.	TGTGCCAGCAGCTCCTGGGGGGGTCAAGAGACCCAGTACTTC	CASSSWGGQETQYF
.	TRBV11-2	TRBJ2-7	14	.	TGTGCCAGCAGCTTAGATGGCCCGGGAGCCGAGCAGTACTTC	CASSLDGPGAEQYF
TRBD1	TRBV6-5	TRBJ1-1	13	.	TGTGCCAGCAGTTCCCTGGGACAGTATGAAGCTTTCTTT	CASSSLGQYEAFF
TRBD2	TRBV9	TRBJ2-3	16	.	TGTGCCAGCAGCGTAGGACTAGCGGAGAGCACAGATACGCAGTATTTT	CASSVGLAESTDTQYF
.	TRBV28	TRBJ2-3	15	.	TGTGCCAGCCATACAGGAGGGGCGTTCACAGATACGCAGTATTTT	CASHTGGAFTDTQYF
TRBD2	TRBV10-3	TRBJ2-2	15	.	TGTGCCATCACCGAAGCGGGAAAGAACACCGGGGAGCTGTTTTTT	CAITEAGKNTGELFF
TRBD1	TRBV6-1	TRBJ1-3	14	.	TGTGCCAGCAGTCCAGGGGGCTCTGGAAACACCATATATTTT	CASSPGGSGNTIYF
TRBD1	TRBV7-6	TRBJ2-7	15	.	TGTGCCAGCAGCTTTAGGGACAGGTTCTCCTACGAGCAGTACTTC	CASSFRDRFSYEQYF
TRBD1	TRBV28	TRBJ1-5	15	few	TGTGCCAGCAGTACACAAAAGGGGGCACGTCAGCCCCAGCATTTT	CASSTQKGARQPQHF
.	TRBV18	TRBJ1-2	12	.	TGTGCCAGCTCACCGGCAGGCCATGGCTACACCTTC	CASSPAGHGYTF
TRBD1	TRBV7-2	TRBJ1-5	13	.	TGTGCCAGCAGCCGACAGGGGAATCAGCCCCAGCATTTT	CASSRQGNQPQHF
TRBD1	TRBV6-5	TRBJ1-5	15	.	TGTGCCAGCAGAACCTCGGGACAGGGGGCCCAGCCCCAGCATTTT	CASRTSGQGAQPQHF
TRBD1	TRBV7-6	TRBJ2-7	15	.	TGTGCCAGCAGCTTAGACCCAGGGGGAACCTACGAGCAGTACTTC	CASSLDPGGTYEQYF
.	TRBV5-4	TRBJ2-3	16	.	TGTGCCAGCAGCCAGGGCCCCGGGCCTCCCACAGATACGCAGTATTTT	CASSQGPGPPTDTQYF
TRBD1	TRBV5-4	TRBJ2-7	15	.	TGTGCCAGCAGCTTGGGGGACAGTGCGGTCTCCGAGCAGTACTTC	CASSLGDSAVSEQYF
.	TRBV5-1	TRBJ1-4	15	once	TGCGCCAGCAGCCCCTGGGGCAGGGAGGGTGAAAAACTGTTTTTT	CASSPWGREGEKLFF
TRBD1	TRBV11-2	TRBJ2-2	16	.	TGTGCCAGCAGCTTATACTCCGGGACAGTTACCGGGGAGCTGTTTTTT	CASSLYSGTVTGELFF
.	TRBV4-1	TRBJ1-4	15	.	TGCGCCAGCAGCCAAGAGCGCCCATTAGATGAAAAACTGTTTTTT	CASSQERPLDEKLFF